One and the same sample provided the 9 T cell receptor beta chains below, sequenced in a study of identical twins. TCRdb called the 5' RACE reads again in MiXCR, with one record for every CDR3 protein. Of fewer than 900,000 distinct CDR3 sequences in the sample, over 20% were seen once. The same data also went into a second study, on T cells expressing NK-cell markers.

Sequencing was done on a sample of PBMCs. Receptors were obtained from a woman between 18 and 30 years old in good health.

This clonotype was seen a handful of times. The chain employs TRBV20-1 and TRBJ1-2; D may be TRBD1 (5 bases). With 0 bases removed from V and 5 bases from J, the gap between germline ends came to 13 bases. This CDR3 region has 14 residues. Per germline, CDR1 DFQATT and CDR2 SNEGSKA (reference sequence). In DNA, the CDR3 is TGCAGTGCTAGAGAGAGAGGGGCAGTATATGGCTACACCTTC. This sequence encodes CSARERGAVYGYTF.

This clonotype was counted many times. Here the CDR3 DNA reads TGTGCCAGCAGAACCTGGACAGGGGTGAACACTGAAGCTTTCTTT. It yields the protein CASRTWTGVNTEAFF. The chain couples TRBV12-3 or TRBV12-4 to TRBJ1-1, with 9 bases aligning to TRBD1. Germline trimming cut 6 bases from V and 0 bases from J; bases unmatched to any gene: 5. This CDR3 region has 15 residues.

The rearrangement uses TRBV7-9 and TRBJ1-6, with 8 bases fitting TRBD1. The germline V gene has CDR1 SEHNR and CDR2 FQNEAQ (reference sequence). The V segment lost 4 bases and the J segment 9 bases; nucleotides outside the gene matches: 8. CDR3 length: 15 amino acids. CDR3 residues: CASSWGQALVSPLHF. The CDR3 DNA reads as TGTGCCAGCAGCTGGGGACAGGCCCTTGTTTCACCCCTCCACTTT.

This clonotype appeared a few times. The rearrangement joins TRBV3-1 to TRBJ2-1; no firm D call. The CDR3 contains 13 residues. Trimming left V 9 bases short and J 5 bases short, with 14 bases between. Germline V gene data show CDR1 as LGHDT and CDR2 as YNNKEL (reference sequence). The CDR3 loop reads CARPTARHNEQFF. DNA of the CDR3: TGTGCCAGGCCCACCGCCCGGCACAATGAGCAGTTCTTC.

CDR3 residues: CASSLGQPLQETQYF. As DNA, the CDR3 is TGCGCCAGCAGCCTGGGACAACCGCTTCAAGAGACCCAGTACTTC. V gene TRBV5-1 combines with J gene TRBJ2-5, with a weak D call TRBD1 (6 bases). The CDR3 runs 15 residues. V lost 4 bases and J 2 bases, leaving 15 bases between the germline ends. The germline CDR1 and CDR2 sequences are SGHRS and YFSETQ. The full variable domain, in which reference TRBV5-1 and TRBJ2-5 provide the parts outside the CDR3, is KAGVTQTPRYLIKTRGQQVTLSCSPISGHRSVSWYQQTPGQGLQFLFEYFSETQRNKGNFPGRFSGRQFSNSRSEMNVSTLELGDSALYLCASSLGQPLQETQYFGPGTRLLVL.

This clonotype was seen more than once but under ten times. The chain carries TRBV29-1 and TRBJ2-1; no definite D call. The V gene's germline CDR1 is SQVTM and CDR2 ANQGSEA. The CDR3 runs 12 residues. The ends were cut back, 7 bases at V and 5 bases at J, with 12 bases in the middle. DNA for the CDR3: TGCAGCGCCTGGGTGGGGAACAATGAGCAGTTCTTC. It encodes CSAWVGNNEQFF.

A few counts support this clonotype. The V call is TRBV20-1, the J call TRBJ2-1, with TRBD2 matching over 9 bases. The ends lost 6 bases at V and 5 bases at J; junction bases unmatched: 20. There are 18 residues in the CDR3. The germline gives CDR1 DFQATT, CDR2 SNEGSKA (reference sequence). As DNA, the CDR3 is TGCAGTGCCCCGTATCAGGCGGGAGGGCCCGGGTCCGACAATGAGCAGTTCTTC. Its protein is CSAPYQAGGPGSDNEQFF.

The V and J genes are TRBV27 and TRBJ2-2, with D unclear. Trimming removed 4 bases from V and 7 bases from J, with 16 bases in between. The CDR3 contains 15 residues. The germline V gene encodes CDR1 MNHEY and CDR2 SMNVEV (reference sequence). CDR3 nucleotides: TGTGCCAGCAGTTCACTCTCTACGGATATCGGGGAGCTGTTTTTT. Protein sequence: CASSSLSTDIGELFF.

This clonotype has just a few counts. The chain joins TRBV6-5 to TRBJ2-3, with 10 positions matching TRBD2. J lost 3 bases, V lost 3 bases, and 6 bases had no gene match. This CDR3 spans 16 amino acids. In germline, CDR1 is MNHEY, CDR2 SVGAGI. CDR3 DNA sequence: TGTGCCAGCAGTTATCAGGGTAGCGGGAGGACAGATACGCAGTATTTT. It codes for CASSYQGSGRTDTQYF.